Here is one TCR beta chain with its context. What it recognizes is unknown. The data are from a study of Ad26.COV2.S vaccination and SARS-CoV-2 variants. Overall study results and limits: Breadth, reportedly substantial, characterized the spike-specific CD8+ and CD4+ T cell responses after vaccination. Vaccinees showed greater spike-specific TCR breadth than placebo recipients.

Treatment of the sample: roughly 18 received Ad26.COV2.S at low or high dose, single or two shots; 5 received placebo; per-sample allocation not given. Repertoires come from day 63 after the first vaccine or placebo injection. Measured with immunoSEQ multiplex PCR; TCRdb has only the in-frame clones, and not every one. This table has 350,000 to 500,000 clones, approximately 89% appearing once. Germline loops: CDR1 SGHTA, CDR2 FQGNSA. The CDR3 runs 15 residues. Trimming removed 2 bases at V and 6 bases at J, with 14 bases between. This TCR was recovered from a person aged 18-65 years who received the Ad26.COV2.S COVID-19 vaccine or a placebo. J is TRBJ1-5 and V is TRBV7-2, with a possible D match to TRBD1 (5 bases). The specimen comprised peripheral blood, sampled in a trial of Ad26.COV2.S vaccine versus placebo. The CDR3 sequence is CASSLYGGLGQPQHF. The CDR3 coding sequence is TGTGCCAGCAGCTTATATGGGGGATTAGGTCAGCCCCAGCATTTT.